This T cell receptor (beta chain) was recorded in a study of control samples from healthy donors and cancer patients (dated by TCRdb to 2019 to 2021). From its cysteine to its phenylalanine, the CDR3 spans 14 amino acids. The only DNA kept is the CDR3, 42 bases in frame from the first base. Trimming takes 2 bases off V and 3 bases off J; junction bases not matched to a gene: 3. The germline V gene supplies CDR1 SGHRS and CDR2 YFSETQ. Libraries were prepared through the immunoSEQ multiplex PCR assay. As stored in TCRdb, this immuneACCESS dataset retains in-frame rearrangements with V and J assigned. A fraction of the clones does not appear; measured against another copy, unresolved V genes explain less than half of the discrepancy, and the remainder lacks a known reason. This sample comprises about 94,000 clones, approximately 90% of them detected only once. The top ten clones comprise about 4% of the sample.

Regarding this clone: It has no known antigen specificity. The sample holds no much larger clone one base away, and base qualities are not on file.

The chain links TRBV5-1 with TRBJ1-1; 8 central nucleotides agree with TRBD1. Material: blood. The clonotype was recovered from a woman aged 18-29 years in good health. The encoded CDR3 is CASSFGQGDTEAFF. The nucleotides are TGCGCCAGCAGCTTTGGACAGGGTGACACTGAAGCTTTCTTT.